This T cell receptor (beta chain) was documented in a study of cytomegalovirus exposure and HLA in healthy donors (dated by TCRdb to between 2016 and 2019). Regarding the complete study: In an earlier analysis of roughly 500 of the donors, 276 Gb of sequence data and 90 million to 130 million unique TCR beta sequences from roughly 200 million T cells were reported. A later genetic analysis used genome-wide SNP genotypes for about 60% of the 666 donors, treating that subset as a discovery cohort. The genetic ancestry cluster associated with self-reported Caucasian donors included about four fifths of the roughly 400 genotyped donors. Typing coverage varied by locus: about 629-640 donors for A, B, C, DRB1 and DQB1; 500 to 550 for DQA1; around 570 for DPA1; more than 450 for DPB1. Around 320 gigabases of sequencing data and tens of millions of unique TCR sequences were included in an early release covering around 650 HLA-typed donors. HLA typing covered class I and class II loci at four-digit resolution. Donor age, sex, ethnicity and CMV serostatus were compiled alongside the repertoire data. The T cell repertoires of roughly 660 subjects were profiled by immunosequencing and related to cytomegalovirus serostatus. The study was designed to test whether signatures of past pathogen exposure could be identified by cataloging public T cell receptors. On average, 235,054 unique TCR beta nucleotide sequences were sequenced per donor among fewer than 500 genotyped donors of the cohort, with 15% to 20% of those sequences being non-productive. All discovery cohort repertoires had been generated using a single sequencing platform. To decide whether each TCR beta V gene segment behaved as functional or pseudogenic, an earlier analysis of some 600 of the donors relied on high-throughput TCR beta sequencing. To predict cytomegalovirus infection status, the study brought together high-throughput TCR immunosequencing, statistical association of individual TCRs with disease status, and machine learning. A later analysis re-analyzed previously published TCR beta repertoires from approximately 700 donors and added high-resolution HLA genotyping to study TCR occurrence patterns. Four to six DR-DQ haplotypes were handled as single units for association and clustering, since linkage in the cohort was strong. Along with the approximately 620-subject first cohort, a separate validation cohort of over a hundred different subjects was used. Rather than drawing on any new phenotypic data, the later analysis identified candidate immune exposures from TCR beta sequences and the way those sequences occurred across donors. What the work shows at the level of the full study, not this receptor alone: When HLA alleles, especially DR and DQ, strongly co-occurred, attributing TCR associations to individual alleles was difficult. In a later analysis, several top co-occurrence clusters were reported to appear linked to parvovirus B19, influenza, CMV and Epstein-Barr virus. In vitro tests confirmed that a few of the cytomegalovirus-associated TCR beta chains recognize cytomegalovirus antigens. Only TCR beta chains were sequenced in this cohort, and the absence of alpha or paired-chain data limited detectable features. A later genetic analysis associated a missense DCLRE1C variant with V-gene and J-gene trimming of TCR beta chains, and an independent cohort replicated the association. It was suggested by the authors that the approach could potentially be generalized to other disease states and immunological phenotypes. The presence/absence analyses assumed that sequencing depth was roughly uniform across donors, and that assumption may not be true. In the study, approximately 160 TCR beta chains were listed as associated with cytomegalovirus. Because counts were too low, about 15 rarely observed V segments, including chromosome 9 orphons, were left out of the earlier analysis of over 550 of the donors. Compared with equally common non-associated chains, HLA-associated TCR beta chains in a later analysis were more clonally expanded and had lower generation probabilities. Most TCR sequences were observed very rarely across donors, whereas some public TCRs were present in many individuals. HLA typing was unavailable for some donors at each locus, so association tests used only the typed subset. In a later analysis, some 18,000 TCR beta sequences were associated with specific HLA alleles at a false discovery rate of 0.05. A later analysis found that TCR association rates varied across HLA loci, with DRB1 alleles showing the most associated TCRs and HLA-C alleles the fewest. Linkage disequilibrium might explain the correlated functional status among segregating V segments, but an unknown experimental factor could not be excluded. Compared with the roughly 700-donor mean, donors in an Asian-associated ancestry cluster had fewer N-insertions in productive TCRs, according to a later genetic analysis. Immune exposure information for the cohort was limited to CMV serostatus. A cluster of highly shared sequence variants was judged likely to be a technical artifact of the sequencing pipeline. In both the original and validation cohorts, the classifier was reported to diagnose cytomegalovirus status with high specificity and sensitivity. According to a later analysis, most CMV-associated TCR beta chains appeared to be HLA-restricted, and the HLA associations seemed to be driven largely by CMV exposure. Broadly in line with IMGT annotations, most TCR beta V segments showed up in productive rearrangements about 87% or about 30% of the time in an earlier analysis of around 600 of the donors. A further reported finding was that TCR beta sequences accurately predicted the HLA-A and HLA-B alleles for most subjects in the first cohort.

In total, 666 healthy bone marrow donors made up the cohort. At the time of sampling, all cohort members were nominally healthy, though unrecorded immune exposures were likely present. The donor tested CMV seronegative, placing the donor among the roughly 400 seronegative members of the cohort. Every donor gave a peripheral blood sample, and the peripheral blood mononuclear cells from that sample were used for TCR beta sequencing. The Qiagen DNeasy Blood Extraction Kit was used to extract genomic DNA from the blood cell samples. Library prep was done by the immunoSEQ multiplex PCR assay. For the multiplex PCR, a mixture combining 60 forward primers for TCR Vbeta segments and 13 reverse primers for TCR Jbeta segments was used. A multiplex PCR assay on genomic DNA amplified the CDR3 region of rearranged TCR beta genes. The Illumina HiSeq System was used to sequence the amplified TCR beta libraries as 87-base-pair reads. The authors' analysis ran thus. Across the roughly 640 repertoires, a later analysis counted 78 million or so unique TCR beta chains, approximately 12 million of which were shared by at least two donors. To remove PCR and sequencing errors, raw reads were error-corrected and collapsed into unique sequences using a nearest-neighbor algorithm that merged closely related sequences. V, D and J gene segments were assigned by aligning CDR3 sequences to IMGT reference sequences. For a sequence to be retained, a match of at least six nucleotides to both a V gene segment and a J gene segment was required. Rearrangements were classified as productive when the CDR3 lacked stop codons and remained in frame with V and J, and all other rearrangements were classified as non-productive. Following IMGT convention, CDR3 was defined as the stretch from the second conserved V-encoded cysteine up to the conserved J-encoded phenylalanine. The earlier analysis of a few hundred of the donors excluded sequences that lacked an unambiguous match to a single V gene segment. In an earlier analysis of 587 of the donors, V segments were called functional above 56.7% productive rearrangements and were called segregating when the between-donor standard deviation exceeded 5%. To diagnose cytomegalovirus status from the catalog of TCR beta chain sequences, a statistical classification framework was built. A later analysis assigned V and J genes by comparing TCR nucleotide sequences with IMGT/GENE-DB human TR gene sequences. Using the TCRdist pipeline, a later analysis assigned CDR3 sequences along with most-parsimonious VDJ recombination scenarios. In a later analysis, each TCR beta chain was defined by its CDR3 amino acid sequence together with its V-gene family, and reads without a unique V-gene family were excluded. To address suspected cross-contamination and a sequencing artifact, a later analysis removed a few hundred highly shared, low-generation-probability nucleotide sequences. In a later analysis, a clonal expansion index was calculated for each public chain from normalized within-repertoire ranks of inferred template counts. Generation probabilities in a later analysis came from a VDJ recombination model fitted to out-of-frame rearrangements, and those results were checked against IGoR. In a later analysis, TCR-TCR, TCR-HLA and TCR-CMV co-occurrence was scored with hypergeometric tests, and a repertoire-size bias correction was applied to TCR pairs. To estimate false discovery rates, a later analysis permuted the HLA or CMV assignments 20 times. In a later analysis, co-occurring TCRs were grouped using DBSCAN, and TCRdist sequence similarity was added for clustering within HLA-allele-positive subsets. For co-occurrence clustering, repertoires with fewer than 30,000 or more than 120,000 public chains were excluded, along with roughly 5 repertoires with anomalous nucleotide sharing. TCRdb retrieved this table from immuneACCESS and kept in-frame rearrangements only. Not all clones are present; in checked studies, unresolved V genes account for under half, and no reason is known for the remainder. That table is the source of V, J and clone size, and D and trimming were worked out from the DNA. The sample has some 110,000 clones on record, around 84% of them singletons. The ten most abundant clones make up approximately 1.3% of the sample.

This clone was observed a single time. Its antigen specificity is not known. One base away there is no much larger clone; base qualities are not given. This TCR was recovered from a man aged 30 to 45 in good health and CMV-seronegative. The sequenced sample was PBMCs.

The nucleotide sequence reads TGTGCCAGCAGCGGTGGGACAGGGGTAAAGATTGTCACTGAAGCTTTCTTT. Its protein is CASSGGTGVKIVTEAFF. The chain links TRBV5-4 with TRBJ1-1; 10 bases in the middle match TRBD1. The junction shows trimming of 4 bases on V and 4 bases on J, and the gene matches do not reach 13 bases of it. Inclusive of the bounding cysteine and phenylalanine, the CDR3 is 17 residues long. Of the read, only the CDR3 DNA is kept; its 51 bases are in frame from base 1. In the germline V gene (reference sequence), CDR1 corresponds to SGHNT and CDR2 to YYREEE.